This T cell receptor beta chain was identified in a study of cytomegalovirus exposure and HLA in healthy donors. CDR1 and CDR2 (germline): SGHRS, YFSETQ. With V trimmed by 5 bases and J by 7 bases, 6 bases remained unmatched. This CDR3 has 13 residues. Primers: 60 Vbeta forward and 13 Jbeta reverse. TCRdb keeps only in-frame clones here, not all; method: immunoSEQ multiplex PCR. Of tens of thousands of clones listed, roughly 85% are singletons. This clonotype originated in a man aged 30 to 45 in good health and CMV-seronegative. The chain recombines TRBV5-1 with TRBJ2-1; 7 bases match TRBD1. Source material: PBMCs. The CDR3 sequence: CASREGAVNEQFF. The CDR3 DNA reads as TGCGCCAGCAGAGAGGGGGCGGTTAATGAGCAGTTCTTC.